This TCR beta chain comes out of a study of blood T cell repertoires in COVID-19. Study details: Samples representing acute and convalescent COVID-19 were sourced from the United States, Italy and Spain. PBMCs, B-cell-depleted T cells, or T cells provided the cDNA or gDNA that made up the material.

In the authors' workflow: Researchers report that nucleated cell counts were estimated from reference gene primer amplification. Data came from immunoSEQ multiplex PCR; TCRdb stores just in-frame clones and leaves some out. That table supplies the V and J calls and clone size; D and trimming were determined from the DNA. The repertoire consists of around 80,000 clones, with 88% occurring once and the leading ten covering about 9.6%. Germline loops: CDR1 SGHVS, CDR2 FNYEAQ. The length of the CDR3 is 15 residues. V was pared by 5 bases and J by 1 base, with 11 bases between. J is TRBJ2-2 and V is TRBV7-6, with a tentative D call TRBD1 (5 bases). Sequencing used peripheral blood. This TCR was recovered from a human donor in a cohort sampled during active COVID-19. CDR3 in amino acids: CASSPTVGNTGELFF. CDR3 DNA: TGTGCCAGCAGCCCGACAGTGGGGAACACCGGGGAGCTGTTTTTT.